These 17 T cell receptor beta chains originate from one sample sequenced in a study of regulatory T cells in long-lasting Graves disease (dated by TCRdb to about 2021). The library was made by multiplex PCR. The sequencing machine was an Illumina HiSeq 4000. TCR beta libraries were built with iRepertoire HTBI primers and Arm-PCR amplification of CDR3 regions. TCRdb applied fastp at Q25 and MiXCR to the public reads, then kept only in-frame beta chains. Here each entry gathers all rows of one CDR3 protein and keeps the most common genes and DNA. The sample table lists roughly 490,000 distinct CDR3 sequences, 22% of them with a count of one. Roughly 14% of the sample rests with the top ten. The sample's time point label is to be understood as: persistent/refractory GD, antithyroid drugs over 5 years with positive TRAb. RNA was extracted from PBMCs in TRIzol for both TCR sequencing and RNA sequencing.

This specimen consisted of peripheral blood mononuclear cells (PBMCs), obtained when the disease was refractory, from a patient treated with antithyroid drugs. The receptors originated from a female donor with Graves disease.

The chain carries TRBV5-6 and TRBJ1-2; 10 nucleotides match TRBD1. There are 14 residues in the CDR3. V lost 5 bases and J lost 8; bases outside the gene matches: 9. Germline CDR1 SGHDT, CDR2 YYEEEE. The chain's CDR3 is CASRRTGGFRGYTF. The CDR3 region has the DNA TGTGCCAGCAGAAGGACAGGGGGGTTTCGAGGCTACACCTTC.

This rearrangement joins TRBV29-1 to TRBJ2-2; TRBD2 might be the D (6 bases). V was trimmed by 6 bases and J by 5 bases, leaving 19 bases between them. Germline V gene sequence: CDR1 SQVTM, CDR2 ANQGSEA. There are 15 residues in the CDR3. CDR3 loop: CSVAGWGPRTGELFF. Written as DNA, the CDR3 is TGCAGCGTCGCGGGGTGGGGCCCGAGGACCGGGGAGCTGTTTTTT.

CDR3 protein: CASSIKQGAMEGYTF. The CDR3 bases are TGTGCCAGTAGTATTAAGCAGGGGGCTATGGAGGGCTACACCTTC. V is TRBV19 and J is TRBJ1-2; 8 bases align to TRBD1. Trimming removed 3 bases from V and 8 bases from J; junction bases left unmatched: 11. Germline CDR1 reads LNHDA; CDR2 reads SQIVND (reference sequence). The CDR3 has 15 amino acids. Full variable domain (remainder filled in from reference TRBV19 and TRBJ1-2): DGGITQSPKYLFRKEGQNVTLSCEQNLNHDAMYWYRQDPGQGLRLIYYSQIVNDFQKGDIAEGYSVSREKKESFPLTVTSAQKNPTAFYLCASSIKQGAMEGYTFGSGTRLTVV.

The chain recombines TRBV2 with TRBJ1-4; TRBD1 might be the D (5 bases). Trimming took 8 bases from V and 2 from J, leaving 15 bases between them. CDR3 length: 15 residues. Germline-derived CDR1 and CDR2 are SNHLY and FYNNEI. The CDR3: CASSVREATNEKLFF. The CDR3, as DNA: TGTGCCAGCTCAGTCAGGGAGGCGACTAATGAAAAACTGTTTTTT.

V is TRBV12-3 or TRBV12-4 and J is TRBJ2-3; possibly TRBD2 for D (5 bases). V dropped 6 bases and J dropped 9 bases, with 19 bases sitting between them. The CDR3 loop spans 14 amino acids. CDR3 in amino acids: CASSSQEGLGTQYF. The CDR3 region has the DNA TGTGCCAGCAGCTCCCAAGAGGGTTTAGGAACGCAGTATTTT.

The chain combines TRBV6-1 with TRBJ1-1; D gene unclear. This CDR3 has 12 residues. CDR1 and CDR2 from the germline V gene are MNHNS and SASEGT. The V gene lost 7 bases and the J gene lost 6 bases, with 12 bases spanning the gap. The CDR3 region is CASNDGIAEAFF. CDR3 in DNA: TGTGCCAGCAATGACGGGATCGCTGAAGCTTTCTTT.

The chain employs TRBV12-3 or TRBV12-4 and TRBJ2-2, with D possibly TRBD1 on 5 matching bases. Deletions cut 3 bases from V and 5 bases from J, with 16 bases between. This CDR3 region has 16 residues. The CDR3 reads CASSLRSGYLTGELFF. The CDR3 region has the DNA TGTGCCAGCAGTTTGAGGTCAGGGTATCTAACCGGGGAGCTGTTTTTT.

V is TRBV7-6 and J is TRBJ2-3, with unresolved D. CDR3 size: 13 residues. Per the germline V gene, CDR1 is SGHVS and CDR2 is FNYEAQ. V gave up 4 bases and J gave up 3 bases, with 8 bases separating them. The CDR3 DNA sequence: TGTGCCAGCAGCTCCGGACCAACAGATACGCAGTATTTT. This sequence encodes CASSSGPTDTQYF.

This clonotype has at least ten counts. The DNA of the CDR3 is TGTGCCAGCAGCGGGGACAGGGCCTACGAGCAGTACTTC. It is translated as CASSGDRAYEQYF. The rearrangement uses TRBV7-9 and TRBJ2-7, with TRBD1 matching 9 bases. The trim removed 5 bases at V and 2 bases at J, leaving 1 base unmatched. The CDR3 length is 13 residues. Germline CDR1 and CDR2: SEHNR and FQNEAQ (reference sequence).

In its sample, this clonotype was seen many times. Written as DNA, the CDR3 is TGCAGTGCTGAATGGCTGAACACTGAAGCTTTCTTT. It yields the protein CSAEWLNTEAFF. This chain links TRBV20-1 with TRBJ1-1; D is unclear. Germline V CDR1 and CDR2: DFQATT, SNEGSKA (reference sequence). Trimming left V 5 bases short and J 0 bases short, with 7 bases between. The CDR3 extends over 12 amino acids.

The V and J genes are TRBV12-3 or TRBV12-4 and TRBJ1-6; D unresolved. Trimming removed 6 bases from V and 9 bases from J, with 21 bases in between. CDR3 size: 16 residues. The CDR3, as DNA: TGTGCCAGCAGCATTAACGGGCCCTCCGGCGGTTCACCCCTCCACTTT. Its translation is CASSINGPSGGSPLHF.

The CDR3 reads CASSQDLPTGELFF. Here the CDR3 DNA reads TGTGCCAGCAGCCAAGATTTACCGACCGGGGAGCTGTTTTTT. The chain joins TRBV3-2 to TRBJ2-2. TRBV3-2 is reported as a pseudogene. The length of the CDR3 is 14 residues.

This clonotype has a count of ten or more. The CDR3 nucleotides are TGTGCCAGCAGCGTAAGTGGCGTCTACACCTTC. Protein product: CASSVSGVYTF. The chain recombines TRBV9 with TRBJ1-2; no clear D. Germline V gene sequence: CDR1 SGDLS, CDR2 YYNGEE. V was clipped by 1 base and J by 10 bases, with 8 bases between them. The CDR3 covers 11 residues.

This chain links TRBV7-9 with TRBJ2-7; TRBD1 agrees at 9 bases. CDR3 length: 15 residues. Per germline, CDR1 SEHNR and CDR2 FQNEAQ (reference sequence). J was trimmed by 2 bases and V by 5 bases; bases with no gene match: 7. The CDR3: CASSASRDRAYEQYF. The DNA of the CDR3 is TGTGCCAGCAGCGCCTCCCGGGACAGGGCCTACGAGCAGTACTTC. Variable domain in full (rest from reference TRBV7-9 and TRBJ2-7): DTGVSQNPRHKITKRGQNVTFRCDPISEHNRLYWYRQTLGQGPEFLTYFQNEAQLEKSRLLSDRFSAERPKGSFSTLEIQRTEQGDSAMYLCASSASRDRAYEQYFGPGTRLTVT.

This clonotype was detected only a few times. V gene TRBV19 combines with J gene TRBJ1-2; 9 nucleotides agree with TRBD1. CDR3 length: 16 residues. CDR1 is LNHDA and CDR2 is SQIVND in the germline V gene (reference sequence). V was pared by 10 bases and J by 2 bases, with 14 bases of the junction left unmatched. The CDR3 DNA reads TGTGCCACCTCCCCGGGACAGGGTGGATTGAACTATGGCTACACCTTC. Translation: CATSPGQGGLNYGYTF.

This clonotype was counted at least ten times. V gene TRBV12-3 or TRBV12-4 combines with J gene TRBJ1-2; TRBD1 might be the D (6 bases). CDR3 length equals 14 residues. V lost 4 bases and J 0 bases, leaving 9 bases between the germline ends. The CDR3 region has the DNA TGTGCCAGCAGTTGGGACATAGCTAACTATGGCTACACCTTC. Encoded protein: CASSWDIANYGYTF.

This clonotype was seen more than once but under ten times. The chain has TRBV29-1 and TRBJ1-4, with TRBD1 as a possible D gene (5 bases). Germline values: CDR1 SQVTM, CDR2 ANQGSEA. There are 14 residues in the CDR3. Trimming left V 5 bases short and J 3 bases short, with 13 bases between. The CDR3 loop reads CSVSRGGSNEKLFF. CDR3 in DNA: TGCAGCGTTTCCCGGGGGGGTTCTAATGAAAAACTGTTTTTT. The whole variable domain, filled in from reference TRBV29-1 and TRBJ1-4, reads SAVISQKPSRDICQRGTSLTIQCQVDSQVTMMFWYRQQPGQSLTLIATANQGSEATYESGFVIDKFPISRPNLTFSTLTVSNMSPEDSSIYLCSVSRGGSNEKLFFGSGTQLSVL.